This T cell receptor (beta chain) came from a study of CD8 T cells in Susac syndrome (dated by TCRdb to the late 2010s). General notes on the study: Among the Susac syndrome patients who were sequenced, clinically active disease was present in over 5 and clinical remission was observed in roughly 8. Whether CD8+ T cell activation and differentiation in Susac syndrome was antigen driven was tested using repertoire sequencing. At the time of blood withdrawal, Susac syndrome patients were either therapy-naive, taking corticosteroids (with some also receiving IVIg), or on IVIg alone. Broad study findings and their caveats: In the CD4+ T cell repertoire of Susac syndrome patients, clonal expansion was not detected. The study acknowledged that relatively few individuals were included in the TCR sequencing and HLA analysis.

Peripheral blood CD8+ and CD4+ T cells from healthy donors, Susac syndrome patients and multiple sclerosis patients were profiled using high-throughput TCR beta sequencing. Susac syndrome patients met recently defined diagnostic criteria for definite or probable disease. Bulk CD8+ and CD4+ T cells were purified by magnetic negative isolation, whereas CD8+ TEMRA cells were enriched by FACS. Blood was drawn into EDTA tubes, processed within 24 hours, and PBMCs were isolated by density gradient centrifugation. PBMCs destined for TCR sequencing were cryopreserved in liquid nitrogen and later thawed in a 37 °C water bath. The sorted or isolated CD4+, CD8+ and CD8+ TEMRA cells reached a purity of at least 90%. Sequences WSHSY (CDR1) and SAAADI (CDR2) are obtained from the germline V gene. Trimming removed 10 bases from V and 4 bases from J; the gene matches leave 8 bases unexplained. CDR3 length: 14 amino acids, cysteine to phenylalanine. Of all the DNA, just the CDR3 is kept, 42 bases in frame from base 1.

Notes on this clonotype: Its antigen is unknown. The sample holds no much larger clone one base away, and base qualities are not on file.

RNA was extracted using the RNeasy kit, and about 0.5 to 1 ug of the RNA was reverse transcribed with random hexamers. TCR beta CDR3 regions were amplified with the immunoSEQ multiplex PCR assay covering 54 Vbeta and 13 Jbeta segments. To correct PCR amplification bias, a synthetic template baseline was used for both primer optimization and computational correction. Turning to the authors' computational methods: Reads were annotated to V, D and J genes per IMGT and analyzed with immunoSEQ Analyzer, keeping only productive sequences. Clonality was computed as one minus Shannon entropy normalized by log2 of the number of productive unique sequences. Public and private clones were assessed among the 100 most prevalent clones of each patient and control. Clones were defined as Susac-specific if absent from the healthy and MS cohorts, from 1052 published viral clones and from other ImmuneACCESS disease sequences. TCRdb's own reprocessing of the public reads used fastp at Q25 and MiXCR and kept productive beta chains. Every entry covers one CDR3 protein and lists the most common genes and DNA from its rows. What appears here as the V and J calls and clone size reflects TCRdb's work, not the paper's. In all, the sample holds approximately 190,000 distinct CDR3 sequences, and around nine tenths of those were seen once. Of the sample, around 0.079% falls within the top ten clones.

Recombination linked TRBV10-2 to TRBJ2-1; TRBD1 agrees with 9 junctional bases. The sequence was obtained from a human donor with Susac syndrome. Sequencing input: CD4+ T cells from PBMCs. The DNA sequence follows: TGCGCCATGACCCGGGACAGGGAATACAATGAGCAGTTCTTC. This sequence encodes CAMTRDREYNEQFF.